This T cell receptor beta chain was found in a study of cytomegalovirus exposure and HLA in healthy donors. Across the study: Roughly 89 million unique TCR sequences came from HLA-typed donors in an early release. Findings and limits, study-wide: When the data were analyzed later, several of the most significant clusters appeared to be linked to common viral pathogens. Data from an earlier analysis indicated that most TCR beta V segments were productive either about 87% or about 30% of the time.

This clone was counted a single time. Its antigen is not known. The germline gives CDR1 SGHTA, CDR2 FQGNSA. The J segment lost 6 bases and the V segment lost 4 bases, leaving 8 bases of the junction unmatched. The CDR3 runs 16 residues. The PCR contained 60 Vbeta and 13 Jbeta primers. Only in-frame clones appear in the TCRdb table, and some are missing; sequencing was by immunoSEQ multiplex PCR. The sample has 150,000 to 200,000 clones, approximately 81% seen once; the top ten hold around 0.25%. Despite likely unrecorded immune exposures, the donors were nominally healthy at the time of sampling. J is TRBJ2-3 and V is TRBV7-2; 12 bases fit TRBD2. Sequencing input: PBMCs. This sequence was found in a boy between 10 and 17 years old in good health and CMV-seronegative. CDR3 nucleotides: TGTGCCAGCAGCTACTCTAGCGGGGGGGCCGCGGATACGCAGTATTTT. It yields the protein CASSYSSGGAADTQYF.